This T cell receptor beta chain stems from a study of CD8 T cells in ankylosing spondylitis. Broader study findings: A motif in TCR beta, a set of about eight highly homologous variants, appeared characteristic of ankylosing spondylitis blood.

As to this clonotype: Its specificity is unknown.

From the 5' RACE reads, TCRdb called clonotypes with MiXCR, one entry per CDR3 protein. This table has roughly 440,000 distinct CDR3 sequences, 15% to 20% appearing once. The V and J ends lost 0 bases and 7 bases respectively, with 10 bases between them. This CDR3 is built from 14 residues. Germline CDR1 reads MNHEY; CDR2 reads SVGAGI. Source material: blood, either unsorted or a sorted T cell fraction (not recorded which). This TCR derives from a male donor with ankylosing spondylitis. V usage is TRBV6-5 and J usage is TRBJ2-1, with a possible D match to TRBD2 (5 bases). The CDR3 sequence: CASSYSPSRNEQFF. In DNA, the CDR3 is TGTGCCAGCAGTTACTCGCCTAGCCGGAATGAGCAGTTCTTC.